The 21 T cell receptor beta chains in this list originate from one sample, sequenced in a study of metastatic and nonmetastatic thyroid tumors. TCRdb reanalyzed the PCR reads via MiXCR. The sample lists 30,000 to 50,000 clones; less than 15% were seen once. Treatment of any kind had been given to no patient before thyroid surgery. The sequenced material came from blood. These receptors came from a female donor with papillary thyroid cancer or a benign thyroid nodule (not recorded which). Some clones in this sample may be carry-over from other donors' samples.

There are a few counts of this clone. V gene TRBV15 combines with J gene TRBJ1-1; possibly TRBD1 for D (6 bases). Trimming removed 5 bases at V and 8 bases at J, with 15 bases between. Germline assignment: CDR1 LNHNV and CDR2 YYDKDF (reference sequence). The CDR3 runs 13 residues. CDR3 DNA sequence: TGTGCCACCAGCCGGGCAGGGGAGGCGGAAGCTTTCTTT. The encoded protein is CATSRAGEAEAFF.

This clone appeared many times. The chain couples TRBV10-2 to TRBJ1-5; possibly TRBD1 for D (6 bases). Germline values: CDR1 WSHSY, CDR2 SAAADI. The V gene lost 5 bases and the J gene lost 2 bases, with 10 bases spanning the gap. CDR3 length: 14 residues. The CDR3 loop reads CASSFQGRNQPQHF. CDR3 bases: TGCGCCAGCAGTTTTCAGGGGCGCAATCAGCCCCAGCATTTT.

This clone was recorded many times. The chain uses TRBV27 and TRBJ2-1, with 9 positions matching TRBD1. This CDR3 comprises 18 residues. Germline V lookup: CDR1 MNHEY, CDR2 SMNVEV (reference sequence). Germline trimming cut 4 bases from V and 2 bases from J; bases unmatched to any gene: 12. The CDR3 DNA sequence: TGTGCCAGCAGTTACCACCCTAGGACAGGGGTTGCCTACAATGAGCAGTTCTTC. As protein: CASSYHPRTGVAYNEQFF.

Ten or more counts support this clone. This sequence joins TRBV7-3 and TRBJ2-3, with D maybe TRBD2 (7 bases). Germline loops: CDR1 SGHTA, CDR2 FQGTGA. CDR3 length: 15 amino acids. Trimming took 5 bases from V and 5 from J, leaving 17 bases between them. CDR3 DNA: TGTGCCAGCAGCCGTCATGGGGGAGGGGGAGATACGCAGTATTTT. Its protein is CASSRHGGGGDTQYF.

This clone was seen once. One junction end disagrees with the germline gene, perhaps due to a read error. CDR3 region: CAGSLRVAGVTDTQYF. The CDR3 DNA is TGTGCCGGCAGCTTGAGGGTCGCAGGGGTTACAGATACGCAGTATTTT. The chain recombines TRBV5-6 with TRBJ2-3, with D perhaps matching TRBD1 (6 bases). Germline V gene data show CDR1 as SGHDT and CDR2 as YYEEEE. This CDR3 is built from 16 residues.

J is TRBJ2-2 and V is TRBV5-4; perhaps TRBD2 as D (6 bases). Germline CDR1 and CDR2: SGHNT and YYREEE (reference sequence). CDR3 size: 15 residues. Trimming stripped 4 bases from V and 3 bases from J, with 13 bases between. The CDR3 sequence is CASSRDSRHTGELFF. CDR3 nucleotide sequence: TGTGCCAGCAGCCGGGACTCAAGGCACACCGGGGAGCTGTTTTTT.

By share of the sample, this clone is medium-sized. The chain carries TRBV6-1 and TRBJ2-7, with 13 bases aligning to TRBD2. Germline loops: CDR1 MNHNS, CDR2 SASEGT. The CDR3 sequence is 15 residues long. With 6 bases clipped from V and 1 base from J, the junction kept 3 bases outside the gene matches. This chain's CDR3 is CASSGLAGVSYEQYF. CDR3 DNA: TGTGCCAGCAGCGGACTAGCGGGAGTGTCCTACGAGCAGTACTTC.

Regarding this clone: This may be a read error: a much more frequent sequence differs by one nucleotide. Distinct nucleotide sequences in the sample also encode this CDR3. V usage is TRBV2 and J usage is TRBJ2-3; D might be TRBD2 (5 bases). V was cut by 7 bases and J by 4 bases, with 18 bases left in between. The CDR3 has 15 amino acids. Germline V gene data show CDR1 as SNHLY and CDR2 as FYNNEI. CDR3 bases: TGTGCCAGCACCGGAGGAGCACAAAGGCCAGATACGCAGTATTTT. Translated, it gives CASTGGAQRPDTQYF.

The genes are TRBV6-6 and TRBJ2-1; TRBD2 aligns across 11 bases. Germline CDR1 reads MNHNY; CDR2 reads SVGAGI (reference sequence). The CDR3 runs to 21 residues. V was pared by 4 bases and J by 6 bases, with 23 bases of the junction left unmatched. The CDR3 DNA is TGTGCCAGCAGTTCCCCTGTATTAGATAGCGGGAGGGCCCAAGGTGCCAATGAGCAGTTCTTC. Protein: CASSSPVLDSGRAQGANEQFF.

This clone was counted many times. This chain joins TRBV18 and TRBJ1-5; no clear D. The V and J ends lost 6 bases and 2 bases respectively, with 14 bases between them. This CDR3 has 15 amino acids. CDR1 is KGHSH and CDR2 is LQKENI in the germline V gene. This CDR3 reads CASSQTATGNQPQHF. Here the CDR3 DNA reads TGTGCCAGCTCCCAGACGGCCACAGGCAATCAGCCCCAGCATTTT.

This clone was observed many times. This chain connects TRBV2 to TRBJ2-1; no clear D. The CDR3 consists of 14 residues. Germline V gene lookup returns CDR1 SNHLY and CDR2 FYNNEI. V shed 6 bases and J shed 0 bases, with 9 bases lying between them. The CDR3 sequence: CASRGISSYNEQFF. CDR3 nucleotides: TGTGCCAGCAGAGGGATAAGCTCCTACAATGAGCAGTTCTTC.

This clone showed up many times. The J gene is TRBJ2-3, the V gene TRBV5-1; 8 bases map to TRBD2. The CDR3 has 18 amino acids. The V segment lost 0 bases and the J segment 0 bases; nucleotides outside the gene matches: 9. CDR1 is SGHRS, CDR2 YFSETQ, per germline. The CDR3 DNA reads TGCGCCAGCAGCTTGGCCTTCACTAGCGGAGCTAGCACAGATACGCAGTATTTT. Its protein is CASSLAFTSGASTDTQYF.

This clone showed up many times. The CDR3 here is CASSLFRDTKNTEAFF. For the CDR3, the DNA is TGTGCCAGCAGTTTATTCCGAGACACTAAGAACACTGAAGCTTTCTTT. The chain has TRBV28 and TRBJ1-1; no reliable D call. Germline CDR1 is MDHEN and CDR2 is SYDVKM. The CDR3 extends over 16 amino acids. The ends were cut back, 1 base at V and 1 base at J, with 13 bases in the middle.

This clone was found many times. The gene calls are TRBV28 and TRBJ1-5, with 12 bases matching TRBD1. J lost 5 bases, V lost 2 bases, and 4 bases had no gene match. Per germline, CDR1 MDHEN and CDR2 SYDVKM. The CDR3 has 16 amino acids. CDR3 residues: CASSLIGTGGDQPQHF. The CDR3 bases are TGTGCCAGCAGTTTAATCGGGACAGGGGGCGATCAGCCCCAGCATTTT.

In this sample, this clone turned up many times. V gene TRBV7-8 combines with J gene TRBJ1-6; the D gene is possibly TRBD1 (6 bases). This CDR3 has 17 residues. Germline V gene data show CDR1 as SGHVS and CDR2 as FQNEAQ. V was trimmed by 2 bases and J by 7 bases, leaving 18 bases between them. The CDR3 reads CASSLRGAGRPNSPLHF. The CDR3, as DNA: TGTGCCAGCAGCTTAAGGGGGGCGGGTCGTCCGAATTCACCCCTCCACTTT.

The chain joins TRBV11-2 to TRBJ2-2, with a possible D match to TRBD2 (6 bases). Trimming removed 6 bases from V and 0 bases from J, with 20 bases in between. The CDR3 is 18 residues long. Looked up from germline, CDR1 is SGHAT and CDR2 is FQNNGV. The CDR3: CASRISPARTTNTGELFF. The CDR3 nucleotides are TGTGCCAGCAGAATCTCACCCGCACGGACTACGAACACCGGGGAGCTGTTTTTT.

Turning to this clone: A read error may explain this, as a much larger clone is one base away. The chain joins TRBV28 to TRBJ1-5; D is possibly TRBD1 (6 bases). The CDR3 has 14 amino acids. Germline V gene data show CDR1 as MDHEN and CDR2 as SYDVKM. The ends were cut back, 11 bases at V and 3 bases at J, with 17 bases in the middle. The CDR3 DNA reads as TGTGCCGACAGAGCAGACAGGTACAATCAGCCCCAGCATTTT. This encodes CADRADRYNQPQHF.

This clone was seen at least ten times. This sequence joins TRBV7-2 and TRBJ1-3, with no clear D. CDR1 and CDR2 (germline): SGHTA, FQGNSA. The CDR3 consists of 15 residues. V shed 2 bases and J shed 0 bases, with 8 bases lying between them. CDR3 sequence (DNA): TGTGCCAGCAGCTTACAGGCCAACTCTGGAAACACCATATATTTT. Encoded protein: CASSLQANSGNTIYF.

This clone was counted many times. This chain connects TRBV7-6 to TRBJ1-1; D not certain. V was clipped by 3 bases and J by 11 bases, with 16 bases between them. The CDR3 length is 13 residues. Looked up from germline, CDR1 is SGHVS and CDR2 is FNYEAQ. CDR3 protein: CASSFSTETGAFF. DNA of the CDR3: TGTGCCAGCAGCTTTTCTACCGAAACCGGGGCTTTCTTT.

This clone showed up many times. This chain uses TRBV28 with TRBJ1-2, with 8 bases fitting TRBD1. Trimming took 6 bases from V and 8 from J; bases not matched to a gene: 8. Germline CDR1 is MDHEN and CDR2 is SYDVKM. The CDR3 covers 13 residues. In nucleotides, the CDR3 is TGTGCCAGCAGCCTGGACAGGGTGTGGGGCTACACCTTC. This sequence encodes CASSLDRVWGYTF.

This clone has ten or more counts. J is TRBJ2-7 and V is TRBV6-1; possible D gene TRBD1, 6 bases. Trimming took 5 bases from V and 0 from J, leaving 11 bases between them. This CDR3 is 14 amino acids long. Per the germline V gene, CDR1 is MNHNS and CDR2 is SASEGT. The CDR3 spells CASSSWDTSYEQYF. The CDR3 DNA is TGTGCCAGCAGTTCCTGGGACACCTCCTACGAGCAGTACTTC.